This T cell receptor (beta chain) is drawn from a study of CD8+ T cells in alopecia areata. This CDR3 spans 16 amino acids. Germline loops: CDR1 SGHTA, CDR2 FQGTGA. J gave up 0 bases and V 3 bases, and 4 bases lay outside the gene matches. Following RNA extraction, reverse transcription yielded cDNA that acted as the sequencing template. Profiling relied on immunoSEQ multiplex PCR, and the TCRdb table lists in-frame clones only, not all of them. The sample yields about 120,000 clones, 55% to 65% seen once. This chain links TRBV7-3 with TRBJ2-2; 7 bases align to TRBD1. The sequence was obtained from a human donor in good health. Sequencing was carried out using CD4+ T cells sorted from blood. The CDR3 loop reads CASSFGDSSNTGELFF. The CDR3, as DNA: TGTGCCAGCAGCTTCGGGGACAGTTCGAACACCGGGGAGCTGTTTTTT.